The 26 T cell receptor beta chains below come from one sample, sequenced in a study of technical replicates of blood from a few donors. Clones were sequenced by immunoSEQ multiplex PCR, and TCRdb holds only the in-frame ones, with some missing. The sample holds fewer than 100,000 clones; 85% to 95% are singletons and the top ten take approximately 0.33%. The material sequenced was T cells isolated from PBMCs. The receptor source for this set is a human donor in good health.

V is TRBV4-3 and J is TRBJ2-2; D is possibly TRBD2 (5 bases). With 1 base removed from V and 3 bases from J, the gap between germline ends came to 9 bases. The CDR3 runs to 15 residues. Germline V gene sequence: CDR1 LGHNA, CDR2 YSLEER. The CDR3 DNA sequence: TGCGCCAGCAGCCAAGTCTCGCGGGACACCGGGGAGCTGTTTTTT. Amino acids: CASSQVSRDTGELFF.

The chain joins TRBV7-8 to TRBJ1-4, with TRBD1 matching over 9 bases. The germline V gene has CDR1 SGHVS and CDR2 FQNEAQ. Unmatched junction bases numbered 14, after V lost 5 bases and J lost 7 bases. The CDR3 loop spans 17 amino acids. In DNA form, the CDR3 reads TGTGCCAGCAGCCCGGGCCGTATGGACAGGGGCGGTGAAAAACTGTTTTTT. Its protein is CASSPGRMDRGGEKLFF.

The gene calls are TRBV15 and TRBJ2-3, with 14 bases matching TRBD2. Trimming removed 4 bases from V and 0 bases from J; junction bases left unmatched: 6. This CDR3 spans 18 amino acids. CDR1 and CDR2 (germline): LNHNV, YYDKDF (reference sequence). The CDR3: CATSTGTSGSASTDTQYF. CDR3 in DNA: TGTGCCACCAGCACGGGGACTAGCGGGAGTGCGAGCACAGATACGCAGTATTTT.

This CDR3 is CASSTQGVPLEKLFF. The CDR3 nucleotides read TGTGCCAGCAGCACTCAAGGGGTTCCCTTAGAAAAACTGTTTTTT. The chain carries TRBV6-6 and TRBJ1-4; a possible D gene is TRBD1 (5 bases). V gave up 6 bases and J gave up 8 bases, with 19 bases separating them. The CDR3 contains 15 residues. Germline CDR1 reads MNHNY; CDR2 reads SVGAGI (reference sequence).

This chain links TRBV7-8 with TRBJ1-2; D unclear. V was shortened by 3 bases and J by 8 bases, with 16 bases between the two germline ends. The germline gives CDR1 SGHVS, CDR2 FQNEAQ. The CDR3 consists of 14 residues. The CDR3 loop reads CASSFGGFAGGYTF. The CDR3 bases are TGTGCCAGCAGCTTTGGTGGTTTCGCCGGGGGCTACACCTTC.

The CDR3 here is CASSYSITGDQPQHF. In DNA, the CDR3 is TGTGCCAGCAGTTACTCGATAACGGGGGATCAGCCCCAGCATTTT. The genes are TRBV6-5 and TRBJ1-5; D is perhaps TRBD1 (5 bases). V lost 0 bases and J 5 bases, leaving 11 bases between the germline ends. The CDR3 totals 15 residues. The V gene's germline CDR1 is MNHEY and CDR2 SVGAGI.

Remarks on this clone: Germline and junction disagree at one end, which may indicate a read error. This chain uses TRBV7-7 with TRBJ2-2; 8 positions match TRBD2. This CDR3 comprises 16 residues. Germline V lookup: CDR1 SSHAT, CDR2 FNYEAQ (reference sequence). The CDR3 DNA is TGTGCTAGCAGCTTGGCACTAGCGGAGAACACCGGGGAGCTGTTTTTT. This codes for CASSLALAENTGELFF.

The chain carries TRBV4-3 and TRBJ2-1, with 12 bases lining up with TRBD1. Germline V gene data show CDR1 as LGHNA and CDR2 as YSLEER. The trim removed 0 bases at V and 6 bases at J, leaving 3 bases unmatched. The CDR3 has 16 residues. In DNA, the CDR3 is TGCGCCAGCAGCCAAGATGGGACAGGGGGCTTCAATGAGCAGTTCTTC. Amino acids: CASSQDGTGGFNEQFF.

V usage is TRBV6-1 and J usage is TRBJ1-1; 10 bases align to TRBD1. The CDR3 extends over 14 amino acids. Germline V gives CDR1 MNHNS, CDR2 SASEGT. V dropped 7 bases and J dropped 10; count of bases not matched to a gene: 12. CDR3 sequence (DNA): TGTGCCAGCACCTCGACAGGGGGCCCCACGCTAGCTTTCTTT. This translates into CASTSTGGPTLAFF.

The chain couples TRBV11-2 to TRBJ2-1; the match to TRBD1 covers 8 bases. The CDR3 is 16 residues long. The junction had 5 bases not matched to a gene; V was cut back by 3 bases and J by 1 base. Germline CDR1 SGHAT, CDR2 FQNNGV. DNA of the CDR3: TGTGCCAGCAGCTTGGGACAGGTTTATTCCTACAATGAGCAGTTCTTC. This gives the protein CASSLGQVYSYNEQFF.

In its sample, this clone was seen once. The chain combines TRBV5-4 with TRBJ2-3; D perhaps matches TRBD1 (6 bases). Trimming took off 4 bases at V and 6 bases at J, with 21 bases between the two ends. CDR1 is SGHNT, CDR2 YYREEE, per germline (reference sequence). This CDR3 spans 16 amino acids. The CDR3 is CASSPLDRSWTDTQYF. CDR3 coding DNA: TGTGCCAGCAGCCCCCTAGACAGGAGCTGGACGGATACGCAGTATTTT.

The chain combines TRBV7-9 with TRBJ2-7; D unresolved. The CDR3 runs 16 residues. Trimming stripped 4 bases from V and 0 bases from J, with 16 bases between. The germline CDR1 and CDR2 sequences are SEHNR and FQNEAQ (reference sequence). In nucleotides, the CDR3 is TGTGCCAGCAGCTCCTTATTCAACAGAACCTCCTACGAGCAGTACTTC. Translated, it gives CASSSLFNRTSYEQYF. Looking up the rest from reference TRBV7-9 and TRBJ2-7 gives the full variable domain: DTGVSQNPRHKITKRGQNVTFRCDPISEHNRLYWYRQTLGQGPEFLTYFQNEAQLEKSRLLSDRFSAERPKGSFSTLEIQRTEQGDSAMYLCASSSLFNRTSYEQYFGPGTRLTVT.

The V gene is TRBV29-1, the J gene TRBJ2-1; no clear D. Germline CDR1 reads SQVTM; CDR2 reads ANQGSEA. V gave up 7 bases and J gave up 4 bases, with 11 bases separating them. CDR3 length: 12 amino acids. The CDR3 region is CSASSKYNEQFF. CDR3 in DNA: TGCAGCGCGTCTAGTAAATACAATGAGCAGTTCTTC.

This chain connects TRBV5-8 to TRBJ2-1; D unclear. V lost 0 bases, J lost 7 bases, and 14 bases lay in between. The CDR3 has 15 amino acids. The germline CDR1 and CDR2 sequences are SGHTS and YDEGEE. The DNA for the CDR3 is TGTGCCAGCAGCTTGGGGGCAATCCTCAGTAATGAGCAGTTCTTC. Translated, it gives CASSLGAILSNEQFF.

This clone has only one observation. The gene calls are TRBV12-2 and TRBJ1-2. TRBV12-2 is noted as a pseudogene. The CDR3 is 16 amino acids. CDR3 bases: TGTGCAAGTCGGGCTCACCGGGAGCCGGAAAGCTATGGCTACACCTTC. Translating it yields CASRAHREPESYGYTF.

The chain joins TRBV28 to TRBJ1-2, with D possibly matching TRBD1 (5 bases). The ends were cut back, 3 bases at V and 4 bases at J, with 15 bases in the middle. The length of the CDR3 is 15 residues. Per germline, CDR1 MDHEN and CDR2 SYDVKM. DNA of the CDR3: TGTGCCAGCAGTTTCTCGGGACTTACTTCCTATGGCTACACCTTC. As protein: CASSFSGLTSYGYTF.

The chain recombines TRBV27 with TRBJ2-7; 13 bases fit TRBD2. Unmatched junction bases numbered 7, after V lost 3 bases and J lost 2 bases. This CDR3 comprises 17 residues. Germline-derived CDR1 and CDR2 are MNHEY and SMNVEV (reference sequence). The CDR3: CASSFVFTSGRAYEQYF. The CDR3 DNA reads TGTGCCAGCAGTTTTGTTTTCACTAGCGGGAGGGCCTACGAGCAGTACTTC.

The V and J genes are TRBV19 and TRBJ1-2; D uncertain. CDR1 and CDR2 (germline): LNHDA, SQIVND (reference sequence). The CDR3 totals 15 residues. Between the trimmed V and J ends, which lost 6 bases and 5 bases, there was a span of 19 bases. CDR3 nucleotides: TGTGCCAGTAGACACCCCAGCGGGGTACCTTATGGCTACACCTTC. Translation: CASRHPSGVPYGYTF.

The chain combines TRBV5-6 with TRBJ2-1; D perhaps matches TRBD1 (5 bases). The V end was cut by 6 bases, the J end by 12 bases, with 13 bases between. The length of the CDR3 is 11 residues. Germline CDR1 is SGHDT and CDR2 is YYEEEE. DNA for the CDR3: TGTGCCAGCACAAGGGGCTATTCGCAGTTCTTC. Translating it yields CASTRGYSQFF. The complete variable domain, with remaining parts taken from reference TRBV5-6 and TRBJ2-1, reads DAGVTQSPTHLIKTRGQQVTLRCSPKSGHDTVSWYQQALGQGPQFIFQYYEEEERQRGNFPDRFSGHQFPNYSSELNVNALLLGDSALYLCASTRGYSQFFGPGTRLTVL.

The chain has TRBV28 and TRBJ2-1; 8 bases fit TRBD2. This CDR3 is built from 16 residues. The V segment lost 6 bases and the J segment 1 base; nucleotides outside the gene matches: 8. Germline CDR1 reads MDHEN; CDR2 reads SYDVKM. Here the CDR3 DNA reads TGTGCCAGCAGAACACCGGGACTAGGGTCCTACAATGAGCAGTTCTTC. This sequence encodes CASRTPGLGSYNEQFF.

The genes are TRBV10-3 and TRBJ2-4; 11 positions agree with TRBD1. V shed 6 bases and J 5 bases; nucleotides not matched to a gene: 3. This CDR3 comprises 14 residues. CDR1 ENHRY and CDR2 SYGVKD come from the germline V gene. CDR3 sequence (DNA): TGTGCCATCAGGGACAGGGGGCGCGAAAACATTCAGTACTTC. As protein: CAIRDRGRENIQYF.

This clone was counted once. The rearrangement joins TRBV6-5 to TRBJ2-2; tentatively, D is TRBD1 (6 bases). Germline V CDR1 and CDR2: MNHEY, SVGAGI. V lost 8 bases and J 1 base, leaving 8 bases between the germline ends. The CDR3 has 13 residues. CDR3 nucleotide sequence: TGTGCCAGCTCCAGGGGGAACACCGGGGAGCTGTTTTTT. It yields the protein CASSRGNTGELFF.

The chain has TRBV27 and TRBJ2-5, with a possible D match to TRBD2 (6 bases). The V end was cut by 1 base, the J end by 2 bases, with 14 bases between. This CDR3 has 16 amino acids. Germline-derived CDR1 and CDR2 are MNHEY and SMNVEV (reference sequence). The CDR3, as DNA: TGTGCCAGCAGTTTATTAAGCGGGCCACATCAAGAGACCCAGTACTTC. Its translation: CASSLLSGPHQETQYF.

This rearrangement joins TRBV6-5 to TRBJ2-7; D is possibly TRBD1 (6 bases). From germline, CDR1 is MNHEY and CDR2 SVGAGI. With 6 bases removed from V and 4 bases from J, the gap between germline ends came to 19 bases. This CDR3 has 15 amino acids. The CDR3 DNA sequence: TGTGCCAGCAGCTCCCTCAGGGGTCCTGATTACGAGCAGTACTTC. Translating gives CASSSLRGPDYEQYF.

The chain carries TRBV7-9 and TRBJ2-1, with 7 bases identical to TRBD1. CDR3 length equals 11 residues. The V gene end was trimmed by 11 bases and the J gene end by 5 bases; junction bases not matched to a gene: 3. From germline, CDR1 is SEHNR and CDR2 FQNEAQ (reference sequence). CDR3 in DNA: TGTGCCGGGCAGGGGGACAATGAGCAGTTCTTC. Its protein is CAGQGDNEQFF.

This clone occurred a few times. The gene calls are TRBV18 and TRBJ1-1; D is undetermined. The CDR3 loop spans 14 amino acids. V lost 2 bases, J lost 8 bases, and 15 bases lay in between. CDR1 and CDR2 from the germline V gene are KGHSH and LQKENI. The CDR3 DNA is TGTGCCAGCTCACCATTTGCCCACAGCACCGAAGCTTTCTTT. This encodes CASSPFAHSTEAFF.